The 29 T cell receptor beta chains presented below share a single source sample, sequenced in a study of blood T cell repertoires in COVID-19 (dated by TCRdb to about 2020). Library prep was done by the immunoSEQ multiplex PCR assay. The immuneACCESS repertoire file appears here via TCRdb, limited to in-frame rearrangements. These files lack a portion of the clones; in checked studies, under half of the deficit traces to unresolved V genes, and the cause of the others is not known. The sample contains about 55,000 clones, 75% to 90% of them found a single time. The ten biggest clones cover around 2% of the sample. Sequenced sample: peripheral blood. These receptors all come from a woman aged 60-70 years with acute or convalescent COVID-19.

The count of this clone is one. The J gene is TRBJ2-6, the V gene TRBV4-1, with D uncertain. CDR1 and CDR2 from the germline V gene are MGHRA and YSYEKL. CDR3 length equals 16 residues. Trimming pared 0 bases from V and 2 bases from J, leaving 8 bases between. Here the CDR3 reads CASSQDPGAGANVLTF. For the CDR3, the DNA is TGCGCCAGCAGCCAAGATCCCGGAGCTGGGGCCAACGTCCTGACTTTC.

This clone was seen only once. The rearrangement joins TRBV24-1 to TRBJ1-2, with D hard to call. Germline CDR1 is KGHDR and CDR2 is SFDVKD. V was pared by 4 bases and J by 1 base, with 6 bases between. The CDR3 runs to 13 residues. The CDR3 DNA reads TGTGCCACCAGTGAAGGAGTTAACTATGGCTACACCTTC. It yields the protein CATSEGVNYGYTF.

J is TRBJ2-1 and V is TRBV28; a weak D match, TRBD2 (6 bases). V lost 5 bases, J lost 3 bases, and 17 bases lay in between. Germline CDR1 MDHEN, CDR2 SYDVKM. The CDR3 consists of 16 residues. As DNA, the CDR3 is TGTGCCAGCAGTCCCCCCGGCGGGGCCTACTACAATGAGCAGTTCTTC. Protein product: CASSPPGGAYYNEQFF. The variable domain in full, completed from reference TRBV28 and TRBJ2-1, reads DVKVTQSSRYLVKRTGEKVFLECVQDMDHENMFWYRQDPGLGLRLIYFSYDVKMKEKGDIPEGYSVSREKKERFSLILESASTNQTSMYLCASSPPGGAYYNEQFFGPGTRLTVL.

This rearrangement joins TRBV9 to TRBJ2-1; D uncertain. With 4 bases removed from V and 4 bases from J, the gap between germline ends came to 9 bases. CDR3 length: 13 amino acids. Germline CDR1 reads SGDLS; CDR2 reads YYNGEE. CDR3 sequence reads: CASSISPYNEQFF. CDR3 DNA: TGTGCCAGCAGCATCAGTCCGTACAATGAGCAGTTCTTC.

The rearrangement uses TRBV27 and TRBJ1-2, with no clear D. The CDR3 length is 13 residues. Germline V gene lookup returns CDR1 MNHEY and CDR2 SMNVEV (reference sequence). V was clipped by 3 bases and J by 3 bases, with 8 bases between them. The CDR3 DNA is TGTGCCAGCAGTTTTTCCACGGACTATGGCTACACCTTC. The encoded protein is CASSFSTDYGYTF.

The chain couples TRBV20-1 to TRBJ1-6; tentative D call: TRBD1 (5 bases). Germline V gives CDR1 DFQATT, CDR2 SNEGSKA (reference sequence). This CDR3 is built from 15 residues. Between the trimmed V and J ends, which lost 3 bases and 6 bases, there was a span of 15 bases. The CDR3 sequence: CSASITQEINSPLHF. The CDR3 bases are TGCAGTGCTAGTATTACACAGGAGATTAATTCACCCCTCCACTTT.

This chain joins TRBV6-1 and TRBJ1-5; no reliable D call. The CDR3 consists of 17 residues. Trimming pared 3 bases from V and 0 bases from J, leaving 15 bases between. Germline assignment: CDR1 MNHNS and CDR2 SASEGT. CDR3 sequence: CASSDPLVGYSNQPQHF. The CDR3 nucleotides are TGTGCCAGCAGTGACCCCCTTGTCGGGTATAGCAATCAGCCCCAGCATTTT.

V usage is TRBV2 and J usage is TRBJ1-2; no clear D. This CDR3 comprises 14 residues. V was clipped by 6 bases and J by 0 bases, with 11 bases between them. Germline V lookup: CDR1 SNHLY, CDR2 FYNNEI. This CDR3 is CASRAGVANYGYTF. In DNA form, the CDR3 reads TGTGCCAGCAGAGCCGGGGTAGCTAACTATGGCTACACCTTC.

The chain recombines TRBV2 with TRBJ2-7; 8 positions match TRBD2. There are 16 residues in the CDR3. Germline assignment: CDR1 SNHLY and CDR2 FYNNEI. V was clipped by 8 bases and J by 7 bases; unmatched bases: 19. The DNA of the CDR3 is TGTGCCAGCCGCAAAATGAGTGGGACTAGATCGGGTGAGCAGTACTTC. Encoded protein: CASRKMSGTRSGEQYF.

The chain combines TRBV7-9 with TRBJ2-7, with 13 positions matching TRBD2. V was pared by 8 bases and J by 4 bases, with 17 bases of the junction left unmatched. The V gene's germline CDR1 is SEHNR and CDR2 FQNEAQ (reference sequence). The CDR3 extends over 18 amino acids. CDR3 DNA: TGTGCCAGCCTCCCGGCAGGAGGACTAGCGGGAGTCGGGTACGAGCAGTACTTC. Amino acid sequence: CASLPAGGLAGVGYEQYF.

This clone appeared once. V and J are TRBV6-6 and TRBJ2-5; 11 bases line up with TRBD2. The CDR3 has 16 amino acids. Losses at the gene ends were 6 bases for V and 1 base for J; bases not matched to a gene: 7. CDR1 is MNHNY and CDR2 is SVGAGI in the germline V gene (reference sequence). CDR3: CASSPASGRTQETQYF. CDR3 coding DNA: TGTGCCAGCAGCCCTGCTAGCGGGAGGACCCAAGAGACCCAGTACTTC.

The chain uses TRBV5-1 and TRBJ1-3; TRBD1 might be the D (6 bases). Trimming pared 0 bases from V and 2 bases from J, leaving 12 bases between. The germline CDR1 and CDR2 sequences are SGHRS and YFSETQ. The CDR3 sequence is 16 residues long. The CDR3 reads CASSLVMGAAGNTIYF. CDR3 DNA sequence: TGCGCCAGCAGCTTGGTGATGGGGGCTGCTGGAAACACCATATATTTT.

The CDR3: CASSQAGTGGNQPQHF. The CDR3 DNA follows: TGTGCCAGCAGCCAAGCCGGGACAGGGGGCAATCAGCCCCAGCATTTT. The rearrangement joins TRBV3-1 (or the pseudogene TRBV3-2) to TRBJ1-5; the match to TRBD1 covers 10 bases. V shed 1 base, J shed 2 bases, and the junction held 2 bases outside the gene matches. Germline V CDR1 and CDR2: LGHDT, YNNKEL (reference sequence). The CDR3 covers 16 residues.

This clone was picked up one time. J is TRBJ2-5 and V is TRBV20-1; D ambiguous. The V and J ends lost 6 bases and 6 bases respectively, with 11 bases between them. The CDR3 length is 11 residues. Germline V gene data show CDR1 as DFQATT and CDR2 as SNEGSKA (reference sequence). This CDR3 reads CSATNIQTQYF. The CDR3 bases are TGCAGTGCAACAAACATTCAGACCCAGTACTTC.

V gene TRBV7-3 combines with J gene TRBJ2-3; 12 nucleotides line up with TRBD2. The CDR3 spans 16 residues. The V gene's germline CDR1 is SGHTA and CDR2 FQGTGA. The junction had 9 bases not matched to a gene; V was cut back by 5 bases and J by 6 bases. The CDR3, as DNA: TGTGCCAGCAGCCCCAGTCTAGCGGGGGGGTCTGATACGCAGTATTTT. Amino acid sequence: CASSPSLAGGSDTQYF.

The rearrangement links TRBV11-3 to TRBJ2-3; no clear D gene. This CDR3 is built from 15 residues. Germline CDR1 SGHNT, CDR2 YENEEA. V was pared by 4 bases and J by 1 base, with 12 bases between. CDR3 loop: CASSSRLGGTDTQYF. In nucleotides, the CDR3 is TGTGCCAGCAGCTCCAGGTTGGGCGGCACAGATACGCAGTATTTT.

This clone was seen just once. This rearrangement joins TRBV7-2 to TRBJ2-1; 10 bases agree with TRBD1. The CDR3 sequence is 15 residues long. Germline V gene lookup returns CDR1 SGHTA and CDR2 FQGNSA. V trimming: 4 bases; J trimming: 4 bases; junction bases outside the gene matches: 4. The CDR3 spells CASSSGQGGYNEQFF. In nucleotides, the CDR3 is TGTGCCAGCAGCTCAGGACAGGGGGGATACAATGAGCAGTTCTTC.

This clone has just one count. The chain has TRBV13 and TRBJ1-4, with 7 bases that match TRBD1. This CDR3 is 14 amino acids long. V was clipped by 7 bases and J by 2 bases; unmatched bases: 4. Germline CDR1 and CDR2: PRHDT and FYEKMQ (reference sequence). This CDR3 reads CASTVDRTNEKLFF. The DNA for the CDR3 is TGTGCCAGCACCGTGGACAGGACTAATGAAAAACTGTTTTTT.

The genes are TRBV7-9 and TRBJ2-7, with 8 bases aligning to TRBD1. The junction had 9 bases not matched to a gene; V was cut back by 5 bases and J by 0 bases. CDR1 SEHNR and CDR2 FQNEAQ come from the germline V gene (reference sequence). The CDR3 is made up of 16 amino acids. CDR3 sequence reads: CASSHHRTGNSYEQYF. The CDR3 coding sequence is TGTGCCAGCAGCCATCATAGGACAGGGAACTCCTACGAGCAGTACTTC.

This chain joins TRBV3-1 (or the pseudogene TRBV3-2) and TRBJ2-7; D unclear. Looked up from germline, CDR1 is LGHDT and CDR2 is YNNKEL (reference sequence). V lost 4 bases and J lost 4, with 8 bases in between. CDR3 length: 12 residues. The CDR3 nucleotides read TGTGCCAGCAGCCCAGGTAGATACGAGCAGTACTTC. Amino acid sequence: CASSPGRYEQYF.

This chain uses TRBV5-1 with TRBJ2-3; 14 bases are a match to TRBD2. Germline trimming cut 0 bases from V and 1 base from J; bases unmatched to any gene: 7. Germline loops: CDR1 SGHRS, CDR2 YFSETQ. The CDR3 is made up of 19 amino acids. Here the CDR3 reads CASSLDGTSGRGGTDTQYF. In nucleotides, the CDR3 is TGCGCCAGCAGCTTGGACGGGACTAGCGGGAGAGGGGGCACAGATACGCAGTATTTT.

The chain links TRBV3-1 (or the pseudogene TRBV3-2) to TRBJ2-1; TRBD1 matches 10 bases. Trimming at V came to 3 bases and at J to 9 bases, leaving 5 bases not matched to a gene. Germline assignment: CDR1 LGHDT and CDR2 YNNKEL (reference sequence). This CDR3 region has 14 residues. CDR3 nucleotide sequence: TGTGCCAGCAGCCACGGGACAGGGGCCAGTGAGCAGTTCTTC. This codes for CASSHGTGASEQFF.

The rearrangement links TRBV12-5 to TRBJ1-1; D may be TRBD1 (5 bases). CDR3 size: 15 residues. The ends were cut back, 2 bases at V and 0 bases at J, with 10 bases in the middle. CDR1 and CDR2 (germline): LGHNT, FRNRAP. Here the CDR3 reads CASGLFQGLNTEAFF. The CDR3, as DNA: TGTGCTAGTGGTTTGTTCCAGGGATTGAACACTGAAGCTTTCTTT. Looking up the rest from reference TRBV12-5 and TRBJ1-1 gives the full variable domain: DARVTQTPRHKVTEMGQEVTMRCQPILGHNTVFWYRQTMMQGLELLAYFRNRAPLDDSGMPKDRFSAEMPDATLATLKIQPSEPRDSAVYFCASGLFQGLNTEAFFGQGTRLTVV.

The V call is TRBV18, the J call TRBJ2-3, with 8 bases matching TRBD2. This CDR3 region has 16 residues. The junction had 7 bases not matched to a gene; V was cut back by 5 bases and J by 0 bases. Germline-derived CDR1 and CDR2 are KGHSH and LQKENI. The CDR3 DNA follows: TGTGCCAGCTCATACATAGCGGGGACTAGCACAGATACGCAGTATTTT. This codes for CASSYIAGTSTDTQYF. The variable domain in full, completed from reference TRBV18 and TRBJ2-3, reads NAGVMQNPRHLVRRRGQEARLRCSPMKGHSHVYWYRQLPEEGLKFMVYLQKENIIDESGMPKERFSAEFPKEGPSILRIQQVVRGDSAAYFCASSYIAGTSTDTQYFGPGTRLTVL.

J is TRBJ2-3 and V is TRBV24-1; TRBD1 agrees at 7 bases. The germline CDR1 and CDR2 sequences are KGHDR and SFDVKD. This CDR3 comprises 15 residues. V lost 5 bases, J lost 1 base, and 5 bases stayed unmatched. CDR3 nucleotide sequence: TGTGCCACCAGTGCAGGGGGTACGGGCACAGATACGCAGTATTTT. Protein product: CATSAGGTGTDTQYF.

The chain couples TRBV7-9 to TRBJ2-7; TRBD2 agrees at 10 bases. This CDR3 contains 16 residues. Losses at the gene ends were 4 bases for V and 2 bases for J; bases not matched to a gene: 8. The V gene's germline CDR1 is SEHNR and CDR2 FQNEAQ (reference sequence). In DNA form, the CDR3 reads TGTGCCAGCAGCTCCCCGTCCGGGACTAGCGCCTACGAGCAGTACTTC. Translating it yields CASSSPSGTSAYEQYF.

CDR3 region: CASSLRGGREETQYF. The DNA for the CDR3 is TGTGCCAGCAGCTTACGCGGGGGGCGGGAAGAGACCCAGTACTTC. The V and J genes are TRBV11-3 and TRBJ2-5; 8 bases map to TRBD2. This CDR3 comprises 15 residues. V gave up 2 bases and J gave up 3 bases; unmatched junction bases: 5. CDR1 is SGHNT, CDR2 YENEEA, per germline.

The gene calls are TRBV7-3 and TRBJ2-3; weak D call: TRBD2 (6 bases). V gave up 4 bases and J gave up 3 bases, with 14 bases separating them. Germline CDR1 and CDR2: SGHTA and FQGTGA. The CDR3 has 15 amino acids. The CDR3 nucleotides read TGTGCCAGCAGCTCCCCCCCCGGAGGGACAGATACGCAGTATTTT. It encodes CASSSPPGGTDTQYF.

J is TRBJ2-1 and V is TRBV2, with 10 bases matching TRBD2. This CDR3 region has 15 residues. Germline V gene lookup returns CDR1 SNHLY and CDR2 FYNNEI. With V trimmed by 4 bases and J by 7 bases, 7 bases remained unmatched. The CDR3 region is CASSGQAGGQNEQFF. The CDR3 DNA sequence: TGTGCCAGCAGTGGTCAAGCGGGGGGGCAGAATGAGCAGTTCTTC. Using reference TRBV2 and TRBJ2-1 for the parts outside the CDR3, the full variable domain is EPEVTQTPSHQVTQMGQEVILRCVPISNHLYFYWYRQILGQKVEFLVSFYNNEISEKSEIFDDQFSVERPDGSNFTLKIRSTKLEDSAMYFCASSGQAGGQNEQFFGPGTRLTVL.